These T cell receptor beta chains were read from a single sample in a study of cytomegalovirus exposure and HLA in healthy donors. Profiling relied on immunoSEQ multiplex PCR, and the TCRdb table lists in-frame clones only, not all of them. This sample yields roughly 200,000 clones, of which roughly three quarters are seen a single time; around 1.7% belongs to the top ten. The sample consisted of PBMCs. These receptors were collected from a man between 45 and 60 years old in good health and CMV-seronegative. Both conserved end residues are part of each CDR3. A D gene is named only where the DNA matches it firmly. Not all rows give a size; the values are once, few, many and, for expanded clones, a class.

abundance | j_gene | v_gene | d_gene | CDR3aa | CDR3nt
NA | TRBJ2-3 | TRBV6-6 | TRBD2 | CASSYLTGLATDTQYF | TGTGCCAGCAGTTACTTAACGGGACTAGCGACAGATACGCAGTATTTT
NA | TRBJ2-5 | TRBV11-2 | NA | CASSSGRKETQYF | TGTGCCAGCAGCTCGGGAAGAAAAGAGACCCAGTACTTC
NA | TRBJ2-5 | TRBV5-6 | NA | CASSGKQLQETQYF | TGTGCCAGCAGCGGAAAACAGCTTCAAGAGACCCAGTACTTC
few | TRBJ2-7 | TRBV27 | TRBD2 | CASSFTLAGASEQYF | TGTGCCAGCAGTTTTACACTAGCGGGAGCTAGCGAGCAGTACTTC
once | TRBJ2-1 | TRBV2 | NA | CASSRTETNNEQFF | TGTGCCAGCAGTCGGACAGAAACCAACAATGAGCAGTTCTTC
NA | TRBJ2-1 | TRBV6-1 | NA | CAIGGPSYNEQFF | TGTGCCATAGGAGGGCCCTCCTACAATGAGCAGTTCTTC
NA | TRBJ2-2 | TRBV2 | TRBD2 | CASKETTSFTGELFF | TGTGCCAGCAAGGAAACGACTAGCTTCACCGGGGAGCTGTTTTTT
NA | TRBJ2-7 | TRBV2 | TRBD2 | CASREARGTSGPYEQYF | TGTGCCAGCAGGGAGGCCAGGGGGACTAGCGGACCCTACGAGCAGTACTTC
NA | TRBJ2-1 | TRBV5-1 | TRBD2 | CASSLGQRGNEQFF | TGCGCCAGCAGCTTGGGGCAGCGGGGGAATGAGCAGTTCTTC
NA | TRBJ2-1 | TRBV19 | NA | CASSSDRQGGGQFF | TGTGCCAGTAGTTCAGATCGACAGGGAGGAGGGCAGTTCTTC
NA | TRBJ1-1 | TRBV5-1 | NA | CASSLIVATEAFF | TGCGCCAGCAGCTTGATAGTAGCTACTGAAGCTTTCTTT
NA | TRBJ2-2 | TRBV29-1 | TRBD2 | CSVVGLAGVGTGELFF | TGCAGCGTTGTAGGGCTAGCGGGAGTCGGTACCGGGGAGCTGTTTTTT
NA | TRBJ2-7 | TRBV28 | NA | CASGSARGLYEQYF | TGTGCCAGTGGGTCGGCGCGGGGATTATACGAGCAGTACTTC
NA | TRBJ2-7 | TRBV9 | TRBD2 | CASSSSGEGEQYF | TGTGCCAGCAGCTCATCCGGGGAGGGCGAGCAGTACTTC
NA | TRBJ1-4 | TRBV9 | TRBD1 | CASSEGTGDEKLFF | TGTGCCAGCAGCGAGGGGACAGGGGATGAAAAACTGTTTTTT
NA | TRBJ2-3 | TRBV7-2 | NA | CASTPRTYTDTQYF | TGTGCCAGCACCCCCCGGACATACACAGATACGCAGTATTTT
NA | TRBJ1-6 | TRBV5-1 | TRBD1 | CASSHGTGDNSPLHF | TGCGCCAGCAGCCACGGGACAGGGGATAATTCACCCCTCCACTTT
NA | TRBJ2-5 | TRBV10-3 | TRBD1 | CAISGKGARVQETQYF | TGTGCCATCAGTGGAAAGGGGGCCCGAGTCCAAGAGACCCAGTACTTC
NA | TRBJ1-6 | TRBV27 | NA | CASSGSPYNSPLHF | TGTGCCAGCAGCGGGTCCCCCTATAATTCACCCCTCCACTTT
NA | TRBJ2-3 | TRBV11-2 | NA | CASSKVQGSGTDTQYF | TGTGCCAGCAGCAAAGTACAGGGATCAGGCACAGATACGCAGTATTTT
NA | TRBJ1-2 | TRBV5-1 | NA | CASSLVSTTPNYGYTF | TGCGCCAGCAGCTTGGTCTCGACGACTCCCAACTATGGCTACACCTTC
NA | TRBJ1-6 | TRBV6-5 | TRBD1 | CASSYGDRGDSPLHF | TGTGCCAGCAGTTACGGGGACAGGGGAGATTCACCCCTCCACTTT
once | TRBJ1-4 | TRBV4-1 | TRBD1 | CASSHAGQGKEKLFF | TGCGCCAGCAGCCACGCGGGACAGGGAAAGGAAAAACTGTTTTTT
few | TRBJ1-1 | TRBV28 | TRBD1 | CASSFQDRGRMNTEAFF | TGTGCCAGCAGTTTCCAAGACAGGGGCCGGATGAACACTGAAGCTTTCTTT
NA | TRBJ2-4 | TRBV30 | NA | CAWSLSGPKNSQYF | TGTGCCTGGAGTTTAAGCGGACCCAAAAACAGTCAGTACTTC